This TCR beta chain was recovered during a study of lymphopenia after photon versus proton radiotherapy. The germline V gene has CDR1 SQVTM and CDR2 ANQGSEA. This CDR3 is built from 12 residues. Trimming shortened V by 7 bases and J by 4 bases, and 11 bases separated the two germline ends. Only in-frame clones appear in the TCRdb table, and some are missing; sequencing was by immunoSEQ multiplex PCR. There are over 35,000 clones in the sample; about 86% occur only once, and approximately 10% lies in the top ten. This rearrangement joins TRBV29-1 to TRBJ1-5; tentatively, D is TRBD1 (5 bases). This specimen was peripheral blood, taken from a patient treated with proton-based radiotherapy. This sequence was found in a woman between 65 and 79 years old with pancreatic cancer. Some clones in this sample may be carry-over from other donors' samples. The CDR3, as DNA: TGCAGCGCGGGGGGAGTAAATCAGCCCCAGCATTTT. Its translation: CSAGGVNQPQHF.